The rows below give T cell receptor beta chains drawn from one sample of a study of blood T cell repertoires in COVID-19. Only in-frame clones appear in the TCRdb table, and some are missing; sequencing was by immunoSEQ multiplex PCR. The repertoire holds around 200,000 clones, with about 87% as singletons. Sequencing was performed on peripheral blood. These receptors all come from a man younger than 35 with active or convalescent COVID-19. Both conserved end residues are part of each CDR3. D genes are given only for firm matches.

J gene	D gene	V gene	CDR3 protein
TRBJ1-4	.	TRBV11-3	CASSSGLNNEKLFF
TRBJ1-6	.	TRBV28	CASRGTMTGNSPLHF
TRBJ2-5	TRBD2	TRBV7-3	CASSLSGRSQETQYF
TRBJ2-1	.	TRBV3-1/TRBV3-2	CASSHEPQRSYNEQFF
TRBJ1-6	.	TRBV5-1	CASSLELMVQSPLHF
TRBJ2-3	.	TRBV12-3/TRBV12-4	CASRTAFDTQYF
TRBJ1-1	.	TRBV6-5	CASGRGNTEAFF
TRBJ1-5	TRBD1	TRBV30	CAWHVRQGRNQPQHF
TRBJ2-7	.	TRBV2	CASSSTVRPLEQYF
TRBJ2-5	TRBD2	TRBV5-5	CASSSLTSGRETQYF